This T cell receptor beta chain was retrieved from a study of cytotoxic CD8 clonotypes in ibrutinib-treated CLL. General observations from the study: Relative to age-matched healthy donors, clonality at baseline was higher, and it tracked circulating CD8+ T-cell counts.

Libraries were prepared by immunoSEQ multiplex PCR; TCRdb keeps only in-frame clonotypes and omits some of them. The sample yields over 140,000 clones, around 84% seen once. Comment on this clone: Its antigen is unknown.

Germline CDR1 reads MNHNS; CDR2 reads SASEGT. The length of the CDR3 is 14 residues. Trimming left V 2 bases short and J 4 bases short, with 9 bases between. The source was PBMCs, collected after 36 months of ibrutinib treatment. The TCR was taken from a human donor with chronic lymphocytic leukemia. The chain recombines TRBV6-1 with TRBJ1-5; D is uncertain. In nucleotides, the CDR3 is TGTGCCAGCAGTGAATGGTGGGGAAATCAGCCCCAGCATTTT. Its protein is CASSEWWGNQPQHF.